These 17 T cell receptor beta chains originate from one sample sequenced in a study of a mutant IDH1 vaccine in newly diagnosed glioma. The method was immunoSEQ multiplex PCR; TCRdb's version includes in-frame clones alone and lacks a portion of them. Here the sample spans about 40,000 clones, 83% being singletons. Their target antigens are unknown. Time point noted: week 35, safety follow-up. The content of each vaccine dose was 300 ug of mutant IDH1 20-mer peptide, and topical imiquimod accompanied it. The specimen comprised PBMCs, sampled from a glioma patient whose treatment included an IDH1 peptide vaccine. Receptors originate from a woman between 45 and 60 years old with glioma.

The count of this clone is one. The rearrangement links TRBV5-4 to TRBJ1-5; a possible D gene is TRBD1 (6 bases). The germline V gene has CDR1 SGHNT and CDR2 YYREEE (reference sequence). V shed 9 bases and J shed 2 bases, with 15 bases lying between them. CDR3 length equals 14 residues. In nucleotides, the CDR3 is TGTGCCACATCTACAGGGTTGGGCAATCAGCCCCAGCATTTT. The encoded protein is CATSTGLGNQPQHF.

This chain connects TRBV9 to TRBJ2-4; D perhaps matches TRBD1 (5 bases). This CDR3 is 14 amino acids long. In germline, CDR1 is SGDLS, CDR2 YYNGEE. Trimming removed 2 bases at V and 8 bases at J, with 14 bases between. CDR3 DNA sequence: TGTGCCAGCAGCGTGAAAGGGGCGATGGACATTCAGTACTTC. Its translation is CASSVKGAMDIQYF.

The V and J genes are TRBV12-5 and TRBJ1-2; a weak D match, TRBD1 (5 bases). The CDR3 runs to 15 residues. Trimming stripped 2 bases from V and 2 bases from J, with 12 bases between. The germline CDR1 and CDR2 sequences are LGHNT and FRNRAP. In DNA form, the CDR3 reads TGTGCTAGTGGTTTGACGGGGGGAGCCAACTATGGCTACACCTTC. This gives the protein CASGLTGGANYGYTF.

The chain uses TRBV5-1 and TRBJ2-5; TRBD1 aligns across 10 bases. This CDR3 has 15 amino acids. The junction had 8 bases not matched to a gene; V was cut back by 4 bases and J by 5 bases. Germline-derived CDR1 and CDR2 are SGHRS and YFSETQ. The CDR3 spells CASSASTGGEETQYF. In DNA, the CDR3 is TGCGCCAGCAGCGCATCGACAGGGGGCGAGGAGACCCAGTACTTC.

The chain links TRBV9 to TRBJ1-5; D possibly corresponds to TRBD1 (6 bases). This CDR3 comprises 15 residues. Looked up from germline, CDR1 is SGDLS and CDR2 is YYNGEE. The V end lost 0 bases, the J end lost 4 bases, and 11 bases lay between the germline ends. CDR3 nucleotide sequence: TGTGCCAGCAGCGTAGACGGACAGCCTAATCAGCCCCAGCATTTT. Amino acid sequence: CASSVDGQPNQPQHF.

The gene calls are TRBV27 and TRBJ2-3; the D gene is possibly TRBD1 (5 bases). The CDR3 runs 14 residues. V lost 3 bases to trimming and J lost 3 bases, with 10 bases between them. The V gene's germline CDR1 is MNHEY and CDR2 SMNVEV (reference sequence). CDR3 residues: CASSFGRATDTQYF. CDR3 nucleotide sequence: TGTGCCAGCAGTTTCGGCAGGGCGACAGATACGCAGTATTTT.

The genes are TRBV6-4 and TRBJ1-1, with a possible D match to TRBD1 (6 bases). Trimming shortened V by 0 bases and J by 3 bases, and 20 bases separated the two germline ends. This CDR3 spans 18 amino acids. The germline gives CDR1 MRHNA, CDR2 SNTAGT. CDR3 in amino acids: CASSDSPITTTGYTEAFF. CDR3 bases: TGTGCCAGCAGTGACTCCCCGATAACTACAACAGGGTACACTGAAGCTTTCTTT.

J is TRBJ1-5 and V is TRBV2; D not resolved. The CDR3 is made up of 13 amino acids. Trimming took 7 bases from V and 9 from J, leaving 16 bases between them. Per germline, CDR1 SNHLY and CDR2 FYNNEI. The CDR3 bases are TGTGCCAGCACAAGGACTGGGATGAGGCCCCAGCATTTT. This sequence encodes CASTRTGMRPQHF.

This rearrangement joins TRBV7-8 to TRBJ1-1; no firm D call. Germline V gives CDR1 SGHVS, CDR2 FQNEAQ. The CDR3 runs to 14 residues. V lost 0 bases and J 5 bases, leaving 10 bases between the germline ends. DNA for the CDR3: TGTGCCAGCAGCTTAGCTTTGTACGCAACTGAAGCTTTCTTT. Amino acid sequence: CASSLALYATEAFF.

This chain joins TRBV5-1 and TRBJ2-7; TRBD1 agrees at 9 bases. The V segment lost 7 bases and the J segment 2 bases; nucleotides outside the gene matches: 4. The germline V gene encodes CDR1 SGHRS and CDR2 YFSETQ. The CDR3 loop spans 13 amino acids. The CDR3 DNA sequence: TGCGCCAGCGGCCGGGACAGGGCCTACGAGCAGTACTTC. Amino acids: CASGRDRAYEQYF.

In DNA, the CDR3 is TGTGCCAGCAGCCCGGGGCCCACCTACGAGCAGTACTTC. It codes for CASSPGPTYEQYF. V is TRBV13 and J is TRBJ2-7; the D call may be TRBD1 or TRBD2 (5 bases each). Per germline, CDR1 PRHDT and CDR2 FYEKMQ (reference sequence). The CDR3 covers 13 residues. Trimming took off 5 bases at V and 2 bases at J, with 10 bases between the two ends.

This clone was observed once. This CDR3 is CASSESSNNEQFF. The CDR3 coding sequence is TGCGCCAGCAGTGAGAGTAGTAACAATGAGCAGTTCTTC. The chain uses TRBV10-2 and TRBJ2-1; D unclear. The CDR3 spans 13 residues. V lost 2 bases to trimming and J lost 5 bases, with 7 bases between them. Germline lookup yields CDR1 WSHSY and CDR2 SAAADI.

The chain employs TRBV10-3 and TRBJ2-5; D is perhaps TRBD2 (6 bases). The CDR3 has 15 residues. Deletions cut 3 bases from V and 2 bases from J, with 13 bases between. Germline assignment: CDR1 ENHRY and CDR2 SYGVKD. CDR3 nucleotides: TGTGCCATCAGTGAAGGCGGGGCTGGTCAAGAGACCCAGTACTTC. Protein product: CAISEGGAGQETQYF.

In its sample, this clone is medium-sized (0.01 to 0.1%). The genes are TRBV7-2 and TRBJ1-4; a possible D gene is TRBD1 (5 bases). Looked up from germline, CDR1 is SGHTA and CDR2 is FQGNSA. V lost 5 bases and J lost 0, with 13 bases in between. The CDR3 runs 16 residues. The CDR3, as DNA: TGTGCCAGCAGCCCCAGGGCTTTTGCAACTAATGAAAAACTGTTTTTT. Amino acids: CASSPRAFATNEKLFF. Filled out from reference TRBV7-2 and TRBJ1-4, the complete variable domain reads GAGVSQSPSNKVTEKGKDVELRCDPISGHTALYWYRQSLGQGLEFLIYFQGNSAPDKSGLPSDRFSAERTGGSVSTLTIQRTQQEDSAVYLCASSPRAFATNEKLFFGSGTQLSVL.

The sample holds one count of this clone. The chain combines TRBV11-3 with TRBJ1-5; 12 bases are shared with TRBD1. The J segment lost 2 bases and the V segment lost 1 base, leaving 9 bases of the junction unmatched. Germline CDR1 and CDR2: SGHNT and YENEEA. The CDR3 totals 19 residues. The CDR3 DNA sequence: TGTGCCAGCAGCTTAGTTTCCGGGACAGGGGGCGCAGGCAATCAGCCCCAGCATTTT. It specifies CASSLVSGTGGAGNQPQHF.

V usage is TRBV9 and J usage is TRBJ2-5; 8 positions match TRBD2. Germline V lookup: CDR1 SGDLS, CDR2 YYNGEE. V shed 4 bases and J 5 bases; nucleotides not matched to a gene: 10. The CDR3 is 15 residues long. The CDR3, as DNA: TGTGCCAGCAGCCAAGGGACTAGTCACTGGGAGACCCAGTACTTC. This sequence encodes CASSQGTSHWETQYF.

The rearrangement uses TRBV14 and TRBJ2-1, with unresolved D. Deletions cut 4 bases from V and 3 bases from J, with 4 bases between. CDR1 and CDR2 (germline): SGHDN, FVKESK. CDR3 length: 12 residues. The CDR3 DNA is TGTGCCAGCAGCCGGGACTACAATGAGCAGTTCTTC. Its translation is CASSRDYNEQFF.